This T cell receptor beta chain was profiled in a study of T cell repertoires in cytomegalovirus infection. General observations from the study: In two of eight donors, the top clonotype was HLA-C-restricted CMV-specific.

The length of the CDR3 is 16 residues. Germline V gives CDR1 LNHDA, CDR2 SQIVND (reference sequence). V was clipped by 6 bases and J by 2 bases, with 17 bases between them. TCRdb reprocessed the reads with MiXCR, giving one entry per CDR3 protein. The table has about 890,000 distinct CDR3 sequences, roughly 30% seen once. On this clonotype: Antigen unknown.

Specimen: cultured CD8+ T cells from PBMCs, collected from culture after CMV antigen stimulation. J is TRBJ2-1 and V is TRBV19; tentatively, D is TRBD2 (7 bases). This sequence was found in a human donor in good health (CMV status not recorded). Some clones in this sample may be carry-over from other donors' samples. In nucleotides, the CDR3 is TGTGCCAGTAGCCAAGGGGGGGGGGGGCCCTACAATGAGCAGTTCTTC. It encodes CASSQGGGGPYNEQFF.